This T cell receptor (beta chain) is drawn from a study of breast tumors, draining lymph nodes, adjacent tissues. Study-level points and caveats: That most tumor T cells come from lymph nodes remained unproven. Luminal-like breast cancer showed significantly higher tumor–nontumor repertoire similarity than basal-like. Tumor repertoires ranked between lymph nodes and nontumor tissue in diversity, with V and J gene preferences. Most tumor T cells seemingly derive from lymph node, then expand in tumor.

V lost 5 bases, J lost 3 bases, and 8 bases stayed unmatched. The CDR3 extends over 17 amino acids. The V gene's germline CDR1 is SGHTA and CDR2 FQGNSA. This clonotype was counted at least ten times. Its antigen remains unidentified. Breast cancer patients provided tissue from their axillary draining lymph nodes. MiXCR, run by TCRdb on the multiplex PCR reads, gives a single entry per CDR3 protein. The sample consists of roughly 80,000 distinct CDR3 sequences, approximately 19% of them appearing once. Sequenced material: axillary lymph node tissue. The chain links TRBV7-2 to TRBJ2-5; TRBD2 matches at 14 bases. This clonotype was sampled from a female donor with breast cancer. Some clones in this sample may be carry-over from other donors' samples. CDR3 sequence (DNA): TGTGCCAGCAGCGCGGGACTAGCGGGAGCGGGGAAAGAGACCCAGTACTTC. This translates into CASSAGLAGAGKETQYF.